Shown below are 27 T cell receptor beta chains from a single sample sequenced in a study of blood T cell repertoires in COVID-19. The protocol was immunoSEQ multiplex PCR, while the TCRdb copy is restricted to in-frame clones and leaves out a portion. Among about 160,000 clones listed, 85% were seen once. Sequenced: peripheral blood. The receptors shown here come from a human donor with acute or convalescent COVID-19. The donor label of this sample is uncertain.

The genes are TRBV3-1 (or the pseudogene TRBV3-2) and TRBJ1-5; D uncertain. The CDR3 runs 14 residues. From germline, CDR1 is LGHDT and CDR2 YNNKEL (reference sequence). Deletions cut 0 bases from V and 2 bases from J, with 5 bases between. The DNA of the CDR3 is TGTGCCAGCAGCCAAGAGGAGGGCAATCAGCCCCAGCATTTT. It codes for CASSQEEGNQPQHF.

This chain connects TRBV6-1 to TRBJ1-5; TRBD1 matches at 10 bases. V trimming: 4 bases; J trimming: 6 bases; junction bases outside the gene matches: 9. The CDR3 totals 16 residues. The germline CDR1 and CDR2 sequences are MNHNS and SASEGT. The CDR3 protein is CASSGGDRGRGQPQHF. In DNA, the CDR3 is TGTGCCAGCAGTGGGGGGGACAGGGGAAGGGGTCAGCCCCAGCATTTT.

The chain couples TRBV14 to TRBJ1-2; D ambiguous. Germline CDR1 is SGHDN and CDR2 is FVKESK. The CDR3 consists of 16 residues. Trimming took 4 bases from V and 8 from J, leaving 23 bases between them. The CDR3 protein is CASSLGHAGTVGGYTF. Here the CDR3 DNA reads TGTGCCAGCAGCCTTGGGCACGCGGGCACTGTGGGCGGCTACACCTTC. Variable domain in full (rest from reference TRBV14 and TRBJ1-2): EAGVTQFPSHSVIEKGQTVTLRCDPISGHDNLYWYRRVMGKEIKFLLHFVKESKQDESGMPNNRFLAERTGGTYSTLKVQPAELEDSGVYFCASSLGHAGTVGGYTFGSGTRLTVV.

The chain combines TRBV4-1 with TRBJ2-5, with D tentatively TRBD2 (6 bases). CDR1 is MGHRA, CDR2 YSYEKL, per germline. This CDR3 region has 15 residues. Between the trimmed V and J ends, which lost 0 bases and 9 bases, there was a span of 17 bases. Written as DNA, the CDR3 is TGCGCCAGCAGCCAAGAAATGGGACTTGTAGTGTCCCAGTACTTC. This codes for CASSQEMGLVVSQYF.

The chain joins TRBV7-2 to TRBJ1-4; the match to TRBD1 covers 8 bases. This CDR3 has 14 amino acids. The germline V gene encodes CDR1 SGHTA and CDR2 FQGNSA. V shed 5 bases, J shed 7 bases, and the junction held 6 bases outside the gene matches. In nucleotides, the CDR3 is TGTGCCAGCAGCGTACAGGGGGGGGGTGAAAAACTGTTTTTT. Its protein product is CASSVQGGGEKLFF.

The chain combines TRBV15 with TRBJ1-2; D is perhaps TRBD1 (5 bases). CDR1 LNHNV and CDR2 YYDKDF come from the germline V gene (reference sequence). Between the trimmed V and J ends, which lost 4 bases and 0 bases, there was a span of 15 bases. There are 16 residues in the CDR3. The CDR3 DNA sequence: TGTGCCACCAGCACCGGTGCAGGGATAGCTAACTATGGCTACACCTTC. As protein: CATSTGAGIANYGYTF.

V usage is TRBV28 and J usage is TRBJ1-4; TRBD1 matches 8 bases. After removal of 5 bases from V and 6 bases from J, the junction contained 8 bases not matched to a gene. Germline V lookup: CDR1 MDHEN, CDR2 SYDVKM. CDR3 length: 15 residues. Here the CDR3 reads CASSVQGEWDEKLFF. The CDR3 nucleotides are TGTGCCAGCAGTGTACAGGGGGAGTGGGATGAAAAACTGTTTTTT.

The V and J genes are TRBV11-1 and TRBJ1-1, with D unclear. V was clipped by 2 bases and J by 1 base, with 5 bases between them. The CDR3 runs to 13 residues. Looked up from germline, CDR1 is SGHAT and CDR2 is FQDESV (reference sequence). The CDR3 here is CASSLIGNTEAFF. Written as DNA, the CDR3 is TGTGCCAGCAGCTTAATCGGGAACACTGAAGCTTTCTTT.

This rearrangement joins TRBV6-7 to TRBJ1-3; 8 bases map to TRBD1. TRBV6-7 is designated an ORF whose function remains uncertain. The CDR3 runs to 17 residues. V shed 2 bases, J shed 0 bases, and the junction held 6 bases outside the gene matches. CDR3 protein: CASSYPGDRPSGNTIYF. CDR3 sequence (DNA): TGTGCCAGCAGTTACCCGGGGGACAGGCCCTCTGGAAACACCATATATTTT.

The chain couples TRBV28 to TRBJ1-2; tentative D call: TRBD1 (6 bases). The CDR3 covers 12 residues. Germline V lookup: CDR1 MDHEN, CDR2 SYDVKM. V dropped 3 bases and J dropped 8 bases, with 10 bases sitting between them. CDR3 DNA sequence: TGTGCCAGCAGTTTGGGGGCCTCGGGCTACACCTTC. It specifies CASSLGASGYTF.

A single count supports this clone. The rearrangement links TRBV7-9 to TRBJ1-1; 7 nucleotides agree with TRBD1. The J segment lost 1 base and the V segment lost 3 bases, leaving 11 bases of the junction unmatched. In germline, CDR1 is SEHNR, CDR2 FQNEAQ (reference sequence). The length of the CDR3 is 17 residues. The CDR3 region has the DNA TGTGCCAGCAGCTTCCCCCCAGGGGGTTCCGGGAACACTGAAGCTTTCTTT. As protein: CASSFPPGGSGNTEAFF.

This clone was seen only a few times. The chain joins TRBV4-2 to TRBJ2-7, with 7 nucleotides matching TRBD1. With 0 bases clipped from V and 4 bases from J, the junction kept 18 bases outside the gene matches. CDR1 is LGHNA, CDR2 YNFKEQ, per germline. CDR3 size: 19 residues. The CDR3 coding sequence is TGTGCCAGCAGCCAAGAACAGGGGATACAGGTCCCCAGGGAGTACGAGCAGTACTTC. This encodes CASSQEQGIQVPREYEQYF.

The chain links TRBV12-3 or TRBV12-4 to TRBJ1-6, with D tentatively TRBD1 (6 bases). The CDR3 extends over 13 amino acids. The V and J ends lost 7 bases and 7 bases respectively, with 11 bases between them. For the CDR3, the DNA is TGTGCCAGCACCCCGGGACAAAATTCACCCCTCCACTTT. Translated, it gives CASTPGQNSPLHF.

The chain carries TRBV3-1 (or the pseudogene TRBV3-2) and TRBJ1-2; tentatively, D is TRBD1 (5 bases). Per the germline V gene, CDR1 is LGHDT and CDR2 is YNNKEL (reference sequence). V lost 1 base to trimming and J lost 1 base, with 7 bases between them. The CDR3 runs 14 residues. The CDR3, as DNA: TGTGCCAGCAGCCAAGCGCAGGGTAACTATGGCTACACCTTC. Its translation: CASSQAQGNYGYTF.

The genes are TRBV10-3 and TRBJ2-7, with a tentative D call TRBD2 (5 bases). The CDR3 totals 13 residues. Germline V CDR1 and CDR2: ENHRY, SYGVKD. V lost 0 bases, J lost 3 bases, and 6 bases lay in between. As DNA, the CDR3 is TGTGCCATCAGTGAGTCCGCGGGCTACGAGCAGTACTTC. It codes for CAISESAGYEQYF.

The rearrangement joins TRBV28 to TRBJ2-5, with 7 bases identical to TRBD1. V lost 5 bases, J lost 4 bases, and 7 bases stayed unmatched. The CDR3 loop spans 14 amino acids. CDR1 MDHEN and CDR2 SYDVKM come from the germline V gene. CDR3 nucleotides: TGTGCCAGCAGTCGTACAGGGGTTCCAGAGACCCAGTACTTC. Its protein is CASSRTGVPETQYF.

The CDR3 DNA reads TGTGCCAGTAGAGCCCTAGGACAGGGAAAAGAGACCCAGTACTTC. Residues: CASRALGQGKETQYF. J is TRBJ2-5 and V is TRBV19; 8 bases match TRBD1. V shed 6 bases and J 3 bases; nucleotides not matched to a gene: 9. The germline gives CDR1 LNHDA, CDR2 SQIVND (reference sequence). This CDR3 region has 15 residues.

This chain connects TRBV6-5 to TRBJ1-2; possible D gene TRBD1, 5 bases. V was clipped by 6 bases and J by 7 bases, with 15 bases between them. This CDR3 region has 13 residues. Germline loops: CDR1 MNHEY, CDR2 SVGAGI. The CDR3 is CASRDPGRGGYTF. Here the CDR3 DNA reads TGTGCCAGCAGGGACCCAGGGCGCGGTGGCTACACCTTC.

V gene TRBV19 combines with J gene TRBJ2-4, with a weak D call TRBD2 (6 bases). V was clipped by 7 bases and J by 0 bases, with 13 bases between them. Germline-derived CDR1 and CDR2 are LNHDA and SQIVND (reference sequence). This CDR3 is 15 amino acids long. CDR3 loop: CASMDGGIAKNIQYF. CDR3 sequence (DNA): TGTGCCAGTATGGACGGGGGAATAGCCAAAAACATTCAGTACTTC.

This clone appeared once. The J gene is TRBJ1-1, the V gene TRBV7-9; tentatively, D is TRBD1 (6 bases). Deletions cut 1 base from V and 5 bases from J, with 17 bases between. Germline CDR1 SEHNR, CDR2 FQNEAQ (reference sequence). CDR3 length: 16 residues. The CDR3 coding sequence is TGTGCCAGCAGCTTAGTAGGGGGAATAACAGGGACTGAAGCTTTCTTT. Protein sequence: CASSLVGGITGTEAFF. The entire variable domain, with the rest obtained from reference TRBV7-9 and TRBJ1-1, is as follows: DTGVSQNPRHKITKRGQNVTFRCDPISEHNRLYWYRQTLGQGPEFLTYFQNEAQLEKSRLLSDRFSAERPKGSFSTLEIQRTEQGDSAMYLCASSLVGGITGTEAFFGQGTRLTVV.

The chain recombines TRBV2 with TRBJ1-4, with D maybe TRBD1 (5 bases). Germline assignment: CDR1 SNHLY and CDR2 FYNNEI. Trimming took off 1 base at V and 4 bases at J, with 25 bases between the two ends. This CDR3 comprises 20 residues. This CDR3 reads CASSEVGGFRQSGYNEKLFF. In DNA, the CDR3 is TGTGCCAGCAGTGAAGTTGGAGGGTTTCGACAGTCGGGTTATAATGAAAAACTGTTTTTT.

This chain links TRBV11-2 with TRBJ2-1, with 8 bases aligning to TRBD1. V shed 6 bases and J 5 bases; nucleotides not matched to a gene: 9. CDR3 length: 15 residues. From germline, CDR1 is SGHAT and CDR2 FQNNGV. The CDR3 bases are TGTGCCAGCAGGAGACAGGGGCGAGCCAACAATGAGCAGTTCTTC. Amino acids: CASRRQGRANNEQFF.

DNA for the CDR3: TGCGCCAGCAGCCAGAGGGGGACAGGGGGCATTCGGAACACTGAAGCTTTCTTT. It translates to CASSQRGTGGIRNTEAFF. The rearrangement joins TRBV4-3 to TRBJ1-1; TRBD1 matches at 12 bases. Trimming cost V 3 bases and J 1 base; bases outside gene matches: 9. Germline V CDR1 and CDR2: LGHNA, YSLEER. The CDR3 length is 18 residues.

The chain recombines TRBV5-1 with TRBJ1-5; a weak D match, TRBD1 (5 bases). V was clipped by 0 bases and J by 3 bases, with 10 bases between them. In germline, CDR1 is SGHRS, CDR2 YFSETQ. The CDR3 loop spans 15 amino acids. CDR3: CASSLGTGPNQPQHF. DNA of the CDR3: TGCGCCAGCAGCTTGGGAACAGGTCCCAATCAGCCCCAGCATTTT.

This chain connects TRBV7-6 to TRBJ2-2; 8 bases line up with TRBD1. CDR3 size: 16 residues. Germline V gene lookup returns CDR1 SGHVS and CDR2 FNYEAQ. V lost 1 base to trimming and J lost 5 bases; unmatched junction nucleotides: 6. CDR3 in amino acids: CASSLGSGQDTGELFF. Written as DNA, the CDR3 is TGTGCCAGCAGCTTAGGATCGGGACAGGATACCGGGGAGCTGTTTTTT.

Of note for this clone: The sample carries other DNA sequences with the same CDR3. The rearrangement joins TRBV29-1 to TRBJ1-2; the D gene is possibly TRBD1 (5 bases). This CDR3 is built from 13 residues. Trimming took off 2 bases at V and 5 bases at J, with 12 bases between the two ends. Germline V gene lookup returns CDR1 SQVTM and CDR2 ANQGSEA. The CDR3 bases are TGCAGCGTTGAAAATAGGGGAGGGTATGGCTACACCTTC. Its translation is CSVENRGGYGYTF.

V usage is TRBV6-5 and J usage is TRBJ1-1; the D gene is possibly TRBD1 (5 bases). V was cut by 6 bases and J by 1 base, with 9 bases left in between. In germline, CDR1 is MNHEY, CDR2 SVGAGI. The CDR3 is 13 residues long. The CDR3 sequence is CASSWGENTEAFF. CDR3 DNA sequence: TGTGCCAGCAGCTGGGGGGAGAACACTGAAGCTTTCTTT.